The sequence of this T cell receptor (beta chain) was determined in a study of radiation and T cells in renal cell carcinoma. Per germline, CDR1 SGHVS and CDR2 FQNEAQ. The germline V and J ends were trimmed by 8 bases and 6 bases, with 13 bases remaining between them. This CDR3 spans 12 amino acids. Sequencing used immunoSEQ multiplex PCR; TCRdb keeps in-frame clones, though not all of them. The table shows around 16,000 clones, with roughly 50% occurring only once. Treatment described: 15 Gy SBRT to primary tumor, nephrectomy 4 weeks later. Nephrectomy followed 15 Gy stereotactic body radiation by 4 weeks.

The sequencing used tumor tissue, collected from a patient whose treatment included radiotherapy and nephrectomy. This sequence joins TRBV7-8 and TRBJ1-2, with D perhaps TRBD1 (6 bases). This clonotype was sampled from a woman aged 60-70 years with renal cell carcinoma. This CDR3 is CASGVTGHGYTF. The CDR3 DNA follows: TGTGCCAGCGGCGTCACAGGGCATGGCTACACCTTC.